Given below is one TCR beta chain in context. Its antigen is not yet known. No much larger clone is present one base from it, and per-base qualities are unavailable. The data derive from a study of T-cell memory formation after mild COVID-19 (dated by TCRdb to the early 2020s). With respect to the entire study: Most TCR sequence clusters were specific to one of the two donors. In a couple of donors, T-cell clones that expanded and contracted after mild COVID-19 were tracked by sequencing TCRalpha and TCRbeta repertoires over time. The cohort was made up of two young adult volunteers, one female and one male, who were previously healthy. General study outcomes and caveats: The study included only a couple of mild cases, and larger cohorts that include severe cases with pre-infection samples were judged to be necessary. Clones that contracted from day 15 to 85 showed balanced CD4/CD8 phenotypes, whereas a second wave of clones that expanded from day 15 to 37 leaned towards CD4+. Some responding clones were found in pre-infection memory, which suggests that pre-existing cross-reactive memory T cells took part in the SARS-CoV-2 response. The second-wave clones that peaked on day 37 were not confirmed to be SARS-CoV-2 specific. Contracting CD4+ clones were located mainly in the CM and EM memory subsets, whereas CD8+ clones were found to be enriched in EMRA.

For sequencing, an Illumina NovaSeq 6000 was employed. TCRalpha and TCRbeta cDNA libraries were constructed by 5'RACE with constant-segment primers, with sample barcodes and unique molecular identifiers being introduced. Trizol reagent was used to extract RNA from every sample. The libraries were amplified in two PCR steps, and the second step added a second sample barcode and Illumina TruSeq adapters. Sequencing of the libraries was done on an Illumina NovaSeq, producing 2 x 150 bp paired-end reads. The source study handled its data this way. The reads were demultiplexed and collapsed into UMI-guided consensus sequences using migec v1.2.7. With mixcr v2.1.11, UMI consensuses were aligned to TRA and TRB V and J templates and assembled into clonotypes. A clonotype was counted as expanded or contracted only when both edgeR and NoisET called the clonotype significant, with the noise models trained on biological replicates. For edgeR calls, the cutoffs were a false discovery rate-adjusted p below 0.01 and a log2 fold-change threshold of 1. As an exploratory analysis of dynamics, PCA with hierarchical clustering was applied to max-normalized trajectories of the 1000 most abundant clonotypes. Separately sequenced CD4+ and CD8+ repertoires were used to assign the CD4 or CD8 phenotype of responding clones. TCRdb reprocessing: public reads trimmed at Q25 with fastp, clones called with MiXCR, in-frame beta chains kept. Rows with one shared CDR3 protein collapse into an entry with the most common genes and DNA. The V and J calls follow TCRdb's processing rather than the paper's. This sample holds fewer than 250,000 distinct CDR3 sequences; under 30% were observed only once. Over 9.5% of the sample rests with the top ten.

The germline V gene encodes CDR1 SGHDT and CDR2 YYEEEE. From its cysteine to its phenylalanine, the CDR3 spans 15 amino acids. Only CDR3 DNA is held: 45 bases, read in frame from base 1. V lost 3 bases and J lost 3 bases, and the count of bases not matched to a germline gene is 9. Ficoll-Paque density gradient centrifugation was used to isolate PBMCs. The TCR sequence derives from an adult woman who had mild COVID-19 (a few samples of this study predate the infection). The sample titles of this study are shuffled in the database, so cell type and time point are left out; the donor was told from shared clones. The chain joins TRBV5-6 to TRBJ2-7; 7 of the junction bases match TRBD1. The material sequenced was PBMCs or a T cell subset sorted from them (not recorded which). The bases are TGTGCCAGCAGCTCTACTGGACAGGTGAGCTACGAGCAGTACTTC. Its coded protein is CASSSTGQVSYEQYF.